One T cell receptor (beta chain) is described in this entry. The sample is drawn from a study of T cell changes during pregnancy in multiple sclerosis. Clones were sequenced by immunoSEQ multiplex PCR, and TCRdb holds only the in-frame ones, with some missing. This table has fewer than 150,000 clones, roughly 97% appearing once. The material sequenced was peripheral blood, taken after pregnancy. This clonotype was sampled from a female donor with multiple sclerosis, enrolled in a pregnancy study.

This CDR3 is CASSLYRGLYNEQFF. The CDR3 DNA is TGTGCCAGCAGCTTGTACAGGGGACTCTACAATGAGCAGTTCTTC. The chain joins TRBV7-9 to TRBJ2-1, with TRBD1 as a possible D gene (7 bases). In germline, CDR1 is SEHNR, CDR2 FQNEAQ (reference sequence). Trimming took 3 bases from V and 3 from J, leaving 12 bases between them. This CDR3 has 15 residues.